This is a list of T cell receptor beta chains from one sample in a study of control samples from healthy donors and cancer patients. The repertoire was sequenced with immunoSEQ multiplex PCR; TCRdb's copy has only in-frame clones and lacks some. The sample holds roughly 80,000 clones; about 90% are singletons and the top ten take 5.5%. The source material was blood. These receptors came from a middle-aged man in good health. Each CDR3 is given with its conserved first and last residue. Fields, in order: clone size, J gene, V gene, D gene, CDR3 protein, CDR3 DNA. The D gene is left open where the match is weak. A clone size is listed for some rows: how often the clone was seen (once, few, many), or a class if it is expanded.

once TRBJ2-5 TRBV20-1 . CSATRGETQYF TGCAGTGCTACGAGAGGAGAGACCCAGTACTTC
once TRBJ2-3 TRBV9 TRBD2 CASGSGGRTDTQYF TGTGCCAGCGGTTCGGGGGGGCGAACAGATACGCAGTATTTT
. TRBJ2-5 TRBV6-5 TRBD2 CASSRGRRVVTQYF TGTGCCAGCAGTCGCGGGAGGAGAGTAGTGACCCAGTACTTC
. TRBJ1-2 TRBV19 TRBD1 CASSIKGDSAYGYTF TGTGCCAGTAGTATAAAGGGGGACAGCGCCTATGGCTACACCTTC
. TRBJ2-1 TRBV7-3 . CASSAVGANEQFF TGTGCCAGCAGCGCAGTGGGGGCCAATGAGCAGTTCTTC
. TRBJ2-3 TRBV7-2 TRBD2 CASSLGSGGRDTQYF TGTGCCAGCAGCTTAGGGAGCGGGGGCAGGGATACGCAGTATTTT
. TRBJ1-3 TRBV10-3 . CAIKGAGATPSGNTIYF TGTGCCATCAAAGGGGCAGGAGCAACACCCTCTGGAAACACCATATATTTT
. TRBJ2-3 TRBV11-3 . CASSPDGSTDTQYF TGTGCCAGCAGCCCCGACGGGTCCACAGATACGCAGTATTTT
. TRBJ2-5 TRBV5-1 . CASSFGLQETQYF TGCGCCAGCAGCTTCGGACTACAAGAGACCCAGTACTTC
. TRBJ1-1 TRBV10-3 . CAISESRTATEAFF TGTGCCATCAGTGAGTCGAGGACAGCCACTGAAGCTTTCTTT
. TRBJ2-3 TRBV7-8 . CASSLAAYTDTQYF TGTGCCAGCAGCTTAGCGGCATACACAGATACGCAGTATTTT
once TRBJ2-5 TRBV5-5 . CASSAGPYEETQYF TGTGCCAGCAGCGCGGGACCCTACGAAGAGACCCAGTACTTC
. TRBJ2-2 TRBV7-2 TRBD1 CASSIRGPITGELFF TGTGCCAGCAGCATCAGGGGGCCGATCACCGGGGAGCTGTTTTTT
. TRBJ2-2 TRBV6-4 TRBD2 CASSRSGDTGELFF TGTGCCAGCAGTCGCAGCGGGGACACCGGGGAGCTGTTTTTT
few TRBJ2-1 TRBV11-2 . CASSQDRSYNEQFF TGTGCCAGCAGCCAGGACCGATCCTACAATGAGCAGTTCTTC
. TRBJ1-1 TRBV30 . CAWSDGQRNTEAFF TGTGCCTGGAGTGACGGACAGAGAAACACTGAAGCTTTCTTT
. TRBJ2-1 TRBV2 . CASTATADFYNEQFF TGTGCCAGCACGGCGACAGCAGACTTTTACAATGAGCAGTTCTTC
. TRBJ1-6 TRBV11-2 . CASSLQVGQGPSPLHF TGTGCCAGCAGCTTACAGGTCGGGCAGGGACCTTCACCCCTCCACTTT
. TRBJ2-2 TRBV6-4 . CASSGNTGELFF TGTGCCAGCAGTGGTAACACCGGGGAGCTGTTTTTT
. TRBJ2-7 TRBV29-1 . CSVVSGTRSSYEQYF TGCAGCGTTGTTTCCGGGACACGGAGCTCCTACGAGCAGTACTTC
. TRBJ1-2 TRBV5-1 TRBD1 CASSSGTGGRGYTF TGCGCCAGCAGCTCCGGGACAGGGGGCCGTGGCTACACCTTC
. TRBJ1-2 TRBV5-1 . CASSPEQINYGYTF TGCGCCAGCAGCCCGGAGCAAATTAACTATGGCTACACCTTC
. TRBJ1-4 TRBV23-1 . CASISVTGGTEKLFF TGCGCCAGCATCAGTGTCACAGGTGGTACTGAAAAACTGTTTTTT
. TRBJ2-7 TRBV30 TRBD1 CAWSIGQGAYEQYF TGTGCCTGGAGTATAGGACAGGGGGCGTATGAGCAGTACTTC
. TRBJ2-5 TRBV3-1/TRBV3-2 TRBD1 CASSPTGSETQYF TGTGCCAGCAGCCCGACAGGGTCTGAGACCCAGTACTTC
. TRBJ2-1 TRBV7-7 TRBD2 CASSPGGTRSYNEQFF TGTGCCAGCAGCCCCGGGGGGACCCGCTCCTACAATGAGCAGTTCTTC
. TRBJ2-2 TRBV11-2 TRBD2 CASSLGILAGANTGELFF TGTGCCAGCAGCTTAGGGATACTAGCGGGGGCCAACACCGGGGAGCTGTTTTTT